A single sample gave rise to the 27 T cell receptor beta chains below, sequenced in a study of blood T cell repertoires in COVID-19. Assay used: immunoSEQ multiplex PCR; TCRdb lists only in-frame clones, some missing. The sample has some 65,000 clones, roughly 80% seen once. The sample comprised peripheral blood. These receptors came from a woman aged 70 to 79 with acute or convalescent COVID-19.

This clone was picked up one time. This rearrangement joins TRBV4-2 to TRBJ2-1; the match to TRBD2 covers 9 bases. V lost 4 bases to trimming and J lost 6 bases; unmatched junction nucleotides: 13. Germline-derived CDR1 and CDR2 are LGHNA and YNFKEQ. The CDR3 contains 17 residues. As DNA, the CDR3 is TGTGCCAGCAGCCCCGCCCCGGGAGCGGGGGGACCCAATGAGCAGTTCTTC. Translation: CASSPAPGAGGPNEQFF.

The V gene is TRBV10-2, the J gene TRBJ1-5; D gene unclear. The CDR3 spans 14 residues. Germline V gene lookup returns CDR1 WSHSY and CDR2 SAAADI. V lost 5 bases and J 1 base, leaving 9 bases between the germline ends. The CDR3 here is CASSPSQSNQPQHF. The CDR3 bases are TGCGCCAGCAGTCCGTCCCAGAGCAATCAGCCCCAGCATTTT.

This clone has just a few counts. The rearrangement links TRBV29-1 to TRBJ1-2; D remains ambiguous. The CDR3 runs 10 residues. Germline V CDR1 and CDR2: SQVTM, ANQGSEA. Here the CDR3 DNA reads TGCATCGTCCAGAACTATGGCTACACCTTC. Translation: CIVQNYGYTF.

This chain links TRBV5-5 with TRBJ1-1; 8 bases match TRBD1. The CDR3 runs 12 residues. Unmatched junction bases numbered 7, after V lost 7 bases and J lost 8 bases. The V gene's germline CDR1 is SGHKS and CDR2 YYEKEE (reference sequence). The CDR3 DNA reads as TGTGCCAGCCAAGACAGGGGACGAGAAGCTTTCTTT. This sequence encodes CASQDRGREAFF.

Turning to this clone: Other DNA sequences within the sample encode an identical CDR3. CDR3 in DNA: TGTGCCAGCAGCTTAAGAGGGTCTAGGTACGAGCAGTACTTC. Translating gives CASSLRGSRYEQYF. The gene calls are TRBV13 and TRBJ2-7; maybe TRBD2 (5 bases). Germline V gives CDR1 PRHDT, CDR2 FYEKMQ (reference sequence). This CDR3 comprises 14 residues. V shed 2 bases and J shed 4 bases, with 12 bases lying between them.

The chain carries TRBV30 and TRBJ1-2; perhaps TRBD1 as D (5 bases). Germline V lookup: CDR1 GTSNPN, CDR2 SVGIG (reference sequence). V was clipped by 4 bases and J by 6 bases, with 18 bases between them. This CDR3 spans 14 amino acids. In DNA form, the CDR3 reads TGTGCCTGGATCCAACGGGGGACCCTACATGGCTACACCTTC. Translating gives CAWIQRGTLHGYTF.

The chain recombines TRBV6-5 with TRBJ1-5; 8 bases line up with TRBD1. CDR1 is MNHEY, CDR2 SVGAGI, per germline. The CDR3 totals 15 residues. Germline trimming cut 5 bases from V and 1 base from J; bases unmatched to any gene: 4. The CDR3 DNA is TGTGCCAGCAGTCGACAGGGGAGGAGCAATCAGCCCCAGCATTTT. As protein: CASSRQGRSNQPQHF.

The chain joins TRBV7-9 to TRBJ2-7, with 8 bases lining up with TRBD1. Germline lookup yields CDR1 SEHNR and CDR2 FQNEAQ (reference sequence). This CDR3 has 14 residues. After removal of 5 bases from V and 5 bases from J, the junction contained 8 bases not matched to a gene. CDR3 loop: CASSPGQESDEQYF. Written as DNA, the CDR3 is TGTGCCAGCAGCCCGGGACAGGAGAGCGACGAGCAGTACTTC.

The V gene is TRBV28, the J gene TRBJ2-5; 7 positions match TRBD2. Germline V CDR1 and CDR2: MDHEN, SYDVKM. V gave up 2 bases and J gave up 5 bases; unmatched junction bases: 2. CDR3 length: 13 residues. For the CDR3, the DNA is TGTGCCAGCAGTTTAGGGGGGGAGGAGACCCAGTACTTC. Amino acids: CASSLGGEETQYF.

This clone has a single count. The chain has TRBV5-5 and TRBJ1-5; TRBD1 matches at 10 bases. V dropped 4 bases and J dropped 5; count of bases not matched to a gene: 9. The CDR3 has 16 amino acids. Looked up from germline, CDR1 is SGHKS and CDR2 is YYEKEE (reference sequence). CDR3 in amino acids: CASSPGDRGKDQPQHF. The CDR3 nucleotides are TGTGCCAGCAGCCCGGGGGACAGGGGTAAGGATCAGCCCCAGCATTTT.

The rearrangement joins TRBV19 to TRBJ2-3; 8 nucleotides agree with TRBD2. Germline V gene data show CDR1 as LNHDA and CDR2 as SQIVND (reference sequence). V lost 2 bases, J lost 6 bases, and 13 bases stayed unmatched. This CDR3 is 17 amino acids long. Written as DNA, the CDR3 is TGTGCCAGTAGTATAAGATTGAGCGGGGGCCAGCGGGATACGCAGTATTTT. It specifies CASSIRLSGGQRDTQYF.

The chain couples TRBV5-4 to TRBJ2-5, with TRBD2 matching over 8 bases. CDR1 is SGHNT and CDR2 is YYREEE in the germline V gene (reference sequence). The CDR3 runs 14 residues. Trimming removed 0 bases from V and 9 bases from J; junction bases left unmatched: 7. The CDR3, as DNA: TGTGCCAGCAGCTTGGTGGGGGCCGGGGGGGCCCAGTACTTC. This codes for CASSLVGAGGAQYF.

V gene TRBV18 combines with J gene TRBJ1-2; TRBD1 matches 10 bases. The CDR3 contains 14 residues. Trimming cost V 4 bases and J 3 bases; bases outside gene matches: 2. Germline V CDR1 and CDR2: KGHSH, LQKENI. CDR3 residues: CASSRDRGDYGYTF. The DNA for the CDR3 is TGTGCCAGCTCACGGGACAGGGGTGACTATGGCTACACCTTC.

The chain has TRBV5-4 and TRBJ2-1; maybe TRBD2 (7 bases). This CDR3 comprises 15 residues. The V end was cut by 0 bases, the J end by 4 bases, with 11 bases between. CDR1 SGHNT and CDR2 YYREEE come from the germline V gene (reference sequence). The CDR3 DNA sequence: TGTGCCAGCAGCTTGGACGGGGGGCAATACAATGAGCAGTTCTTC. Its translation is CASSLDGGQYNEQFF.

This clone has a handful of counts. V gene TRBV30 combines with J gene TRBJ1-2, with a weak D call TRBD1 (5 bases). The CDR3 is 15 amino acids. Germline assignment: CDR1 GTSNPN and CDR2 SVGIG (reference sequence). V was shortened by 1 base and J by 4 bases, with 16 bases between the two germline ends. CDR3 protein: CAWSAPGGSVYGYTF. The CDR3 DNA is TGTGCCTGGAGTGCGCCGGGGGGTTCCGTCTATGGCTACACCTTC.

A single count supports this clone. The chain has TRBV7-3 and TRBJ1-1; 8 nucleotides match TRBD1. Per germline, CDR1 SGHTA and CDR2 FQGTGA. The V gene end was trimmed by 3 bases and the J gene end by 3 bases; junction bases not matched to a gene: 3. The CDR3 covers 14 residues. The CDR3 sequence is CASSFTGGDTEAFF. The CDR3 DNA reads as TGTGCCAGCAGCTTCACAGGGGGGGACACTGAAGCTTTCTTT.

CDR3 loop: CASSPPRGASGYGYTF. The CDR3 bases are TGTGCCAGTAGTCCTCCTCGGGGGGCATCAGGCTATGGCTACACCTTC. This chain links TRBV19 with TRBJ1-2; tentative D call: TRBD1 (6 bases). Trimming pared 5 bases from V and 4 bases from J, leaving 20 bases between. The germline gives CDR1 LNHDA, CDR2 SQIVND (reference sequence). The CDR3 covers 16 residues.

This clone was detected only a few times. V is TRBV4-2 and J is TRBJ2-3; TRBD2 aligns across 12 bases. V dropped 3 bases and J dropped 0; count of bases not matched to a gene: 1. The CDR3 loop spans 16 amino acids. Germline V gene sequence: CDR1 LGHNA, CDR2 YNFKEQ. The CDR3 DNA reads TGTGCCAGCAGCCACGGACTAGCGGGGAGCACAGATACGCAGTATTTT. Translation: CASSHGLAGSTDTQYF.

This clone came up a few times. J is TRBJ2-3 and V is TRBV3-1 (or the pseudogene TRBV3-2); TRBD2 is a possible D gene (7 bases). Germline CDR1 is LGHDT and CDR2 is YNNKEL (reference sequence). The CDR3 runs to 20 residues. V lost 0 bases and J lost 8, with 30 bases in between. DNA for the CDR3: TGTGCCAGCAGCCAAGATAAAAGGGGGGGCGGTGGCTCCGGCTTCGGTACGCAGTATTTT. It codes for CASSQDKRGGGGSGFGTQYF.

The J gene is TRBJ1-1, the V gene TRBV12-3 or TRBV12-4; tentatively, D is TRBD1 (5 bases). V was clipped by 7 bases and J by 3 bases, with 12 bases between them. The CDR3 consists of 13 residues. CDR3 residues: CASNPGRDTEAFF. Here the CDR3 DNA reads TGTGCCAGCAATCCGGGCAGGGACACTGAAGCTTTCTTT.

J is TRBJ1-4 and V is TRBV9; 9 positions agree with TRBD1. The CDR3 extends over 16 amino acids. From germline, CDR1 is SGDLS and CDR2 YYNGEE. V was clipped by 4 bases and J by 4 bases; unmatched bases: 8. This CDR3 reads CASSPGGTGYNEKLFF. The DNA of the CDR3 is TGTGCCAGCAGCCCTGGCGGGACAGGGTATAATGAAAAACTGTTTTTT. The full variable domain, with the rest looked up from reference TRBV9 and TRBJ1-4, is DSGVTQTPKHLITATGQRVTLRCSPRSGDLSVYWYQQSLDQGLQFLIQYYNGEERAKGNILERFSAQQFPDLHSELNLSSLELGDSALYFCASSPGGTGYNEKLFFGSGTQLSVL.

This chain connects TRBV19 to TRBJ2-5; 11 bases map to TRBD2. Germline trimming cut 2 bases from V and 2 bases from J; bases unmatched to any gene: 7. The CDR3 is made up of 17 amino acids. Germline-derived CDR1 and CDR2 are LNHDA and SQIVND (reference sequence). In DNA, the CDR3 is TGTGCCAGTAGTATAAGGACTAGCGGGTCCCTTCAAGAGACCCAGTACTTC. This translates into CASSIRTSGSLQETQYF.

The genes are TRBV5-1 and TRBJ2-2, with D possibly TRBD1 on 5 matching bases. CDR1 and CDR2 (germline): SGHRS, YFSETQ. Trimming removed 2 bases at V and 5 bases at J, with 7 bases between. This CDR3 contains 13 residues. CDR3 in DNA: TGCGCCAGCAGCTTAGCAGGGACCGGGGAGCTGTTTTTT. It translates to CASSLAGTGELFF.

This chain joins TRBV9 and TRBJ1-3; 8 nucleotides agree with TRBD1. V shed 6 bases and J 6 bases; nucleotides not matched to a gene: 5. This CDR3 is 13 amino acids long. Germline V gene data show CDR1 as SGDLS and CDR2 as YYNGEE. Written as DNA, the CDR3 is TGTGCCAGCAACGCAGGGGGCACAAACACCATATATTTT. Residues: CASNAGGTNTIYF.

V usage is TRBV6-5 and J usage is TRBJ1-2; D perhaps matches TRBD1 (5 bases). CDR3 length: 15 amino acids. The germline CDR1 and CDR2 sequences are MNHEY and SVGAGI. The germline V and J ends were trimmed by 7 bases and 1 base, with 16 bases remaining between them. The CDR3, as DNA: TGTGCCAGCACCCCGACGCAAGGGGATAACTATGGCTACACCTTC. Translating gives CASTPTQGDNYGYTF.

This chain joins TRBV28 and TRBJ2-7; 10 bases are shared with TRBD1. This CDR3 has 16 residues. Germline CDR1 reads MDHEN; CDR2 reads SYDVKM. J gave up 4 bases and V 10 bases, and 16 bases lay outside the gene matches. Here the CDR3 reads CATLPQPGTGVYEQYF. The CDR3 DNA follows: TGTGCCACCCTACCCCAGCCGGGGACAGGGGTATACGAGCAGTACTTC.

The chain has TRBV6-1 and TRBJ1-2; D remains unclear. The CDR3 contains 15 residues. Germline values: CDR1 MNHNS, CDR2 SASEGT. V dropped 1 base and J dropped 3 bases, with 12 bases sitting between them. CDR3 in amino acids: CASSEGTGIDYGYTF. In DNA, the CDR3 is TGTGCCAGCAGTGAAGGGACGGGGATCGACTATGGCTACACCTTC.